This T cell receptor beta chain was recovered during a study of T cell responses to AZD1222 COVID-19 vaccine. Points from the study as a whole: Donors were largely white British and mainly female; clonal diversity was possibly underestimated. Rises in breadth and depth of Spike-specific TCRs came after two AZD1222 doses.

As concerns this clone: What it recognizes is unknown.

The assay was immunoSEQ multiplex PCR, and TCRdb's table has in-frame clones only and misses some. The data show around 94,000 clones, with about 88% seen just once and 15% to 20% held by the top ten. The source is an adult in good health. This material consisted of peripheral blood, taken on day 0 of AZD1222 vaccination.

The CDR3 sequence: CASSQDRAAETQYF. CDR3 nucleotides: TGCGCCAGCAGCCAAGACCGGGCGGCGGAGACCCAGTACTTC. The V call is TRBV4-3, the J call TRBJ2-5; D is unresolved. Trimming pared 0 bases from V and 5 bases from J, leaving 10 bases between. CDR3 length equals 14 residues. CDR1 and CDR2 from the germline V gene are LGHNA and YSLEER.